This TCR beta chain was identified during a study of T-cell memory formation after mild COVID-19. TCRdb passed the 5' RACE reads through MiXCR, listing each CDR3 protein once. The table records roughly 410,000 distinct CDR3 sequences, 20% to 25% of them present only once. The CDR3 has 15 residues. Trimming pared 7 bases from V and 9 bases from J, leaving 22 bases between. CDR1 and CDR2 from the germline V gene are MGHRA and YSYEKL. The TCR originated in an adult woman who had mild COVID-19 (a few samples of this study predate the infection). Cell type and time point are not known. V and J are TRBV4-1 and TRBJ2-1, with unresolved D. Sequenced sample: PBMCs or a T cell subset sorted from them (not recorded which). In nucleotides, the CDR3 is TGCGCCAGCAAAGGGTTCGCAGTTGCAGCATCTGAGCAGTTCTTC. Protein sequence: CASKGFAVAASEQFF.